This T cell receptor (beta chain) was captured in a study of CD8+CD57+ T cells in acquired aplastic anemia. Overall study context: Mean yield of DNA from sorted CD4+ and CD8+ cells was approximately 3 ug.

This CDR3 comprises 15 residues. The V end was cut by 3 bases, the J end by 0 bases, with 13 bases between. Germline-derived CDR1 and CDR2 are DFQATT and SNEGSKA (reference sequence). Whole-study findings and limits: Around 27 was the count of CD8+ CDR3 sequences that patients shared with controls.

As to this clonotype: Its antigen is not known.

Both TCR beta VDJ combination and CDR3 sequence profiling were carried out. Genomic DNA was the template for this profiling. TCRdb fed the reads into MiXCR, producing one record per CDR3 protein. The sample has some 170,000 distinct CDR3 sequences, about 64% seen once. Individuals selected for sequencing had exhibited CD8+CD57+ cell expansion on flow cytometry. The origin of this receptor is a human donor with aplastic anemia. Sequencing was done on a sample of sorted CD4+, CD8+, or CD8+CD57+ T cells (not recorded which) from PBMCs. The J gene is TRBJ2-3, the V gene TRBV20-1; the D is unclear. The CDR3 DNA sequence: TGCAGTGCTAGGGTGCCCCTACTCAGCACAGATACGCAGTATTTT. Protein sequence: CSARVPLLSTDTQYF.